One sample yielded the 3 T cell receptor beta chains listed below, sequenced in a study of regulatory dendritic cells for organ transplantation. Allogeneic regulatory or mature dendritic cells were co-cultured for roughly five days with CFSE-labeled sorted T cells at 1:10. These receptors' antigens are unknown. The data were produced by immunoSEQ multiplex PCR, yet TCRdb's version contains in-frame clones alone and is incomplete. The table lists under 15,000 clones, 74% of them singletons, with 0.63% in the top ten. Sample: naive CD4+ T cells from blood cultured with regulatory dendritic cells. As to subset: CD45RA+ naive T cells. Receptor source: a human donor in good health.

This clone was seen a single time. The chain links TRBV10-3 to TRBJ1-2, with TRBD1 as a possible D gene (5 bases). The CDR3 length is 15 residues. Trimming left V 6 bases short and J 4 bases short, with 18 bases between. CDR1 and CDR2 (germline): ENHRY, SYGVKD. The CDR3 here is CAIRADAGQGYGYTF. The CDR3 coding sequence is TGTGCCATCAGGGCGGACGCCGGCCAGGGCTATGGCTACACCTTC.

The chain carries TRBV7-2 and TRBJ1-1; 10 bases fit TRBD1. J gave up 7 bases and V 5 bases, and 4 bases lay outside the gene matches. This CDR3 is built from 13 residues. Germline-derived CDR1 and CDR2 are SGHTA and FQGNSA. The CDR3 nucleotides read TGTGCCAGCAGCAGCCGGGACAGGGGTGAAGCTTTCTTT. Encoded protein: CASSSRDRGEAFF.

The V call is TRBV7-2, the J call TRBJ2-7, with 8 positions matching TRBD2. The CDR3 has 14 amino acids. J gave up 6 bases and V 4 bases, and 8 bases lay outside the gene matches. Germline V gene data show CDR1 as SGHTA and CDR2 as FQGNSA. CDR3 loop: CASSSSGGALEQYF. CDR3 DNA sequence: TGTGCCAGCAGCTCGTCGGGGGGGGCCCTCGAGCAGTACTTC.